This T cell receptor beta chain was recorded in a study of blood T cell repertoires in COVID-19 (TCRdb year 2020). In terms of the full investigation: Samples covering the acute and convalescent phases of COVID-19 were provided by collaborators in the United States, Italy and Spain. The prospective study material was composed of cDNA or gDNA derived from T cells, B-cell-depleted T cells, or PBMCs. The repertoires were released in a freely available public database intended as a resource for research on the immune response to SARS-CoV-2. Where available, HLA class I and class II types were obtained from metadata supplied by the sample provider rather than from assay-based typing. Samples were obtained from the ongoing ImmuneRACE study (first 160 participants) and from 1,254 subjects provided by 6 global collaborators. The dataset comprised deeply sampled blood TCRbeta repertoires from subjects exposed to, actively infected with, or recovered from COVID-19. A de-identified subject ID, COVID-19 status, age in years and sex were almost always included in the sample metadata. General study outcomes and caveats: The quantity of clinical and demographic metadata differed by source and by participant and was supplied without curation.

The immunoSEQ Assay, a bias-controlled multiplex PCR, was used to amplify TCRbeta CDR3 regions from genomic DNA. The original methods were these. Within the assay, amplification of reference gene primers was used to estimate how many nucleated cells each sample contained. Sequence reads were collapsed and filtered to measure the absolute abundance of every unique TCRbeta CDR3 rearrangement. For each sample, productive Simpson clonality was calculated as the square root of Simpson's diversity index over productive rearrangements. This is the immuneACCESS table as TCRdb keeps it, with only in-frame sequences that have V and J called. A part of the clones is gone; compared with another copy, unresolved V genes explain less than half, and the rest is unexplained. The V and J calls and clone size come from that table; D and trimming were worked out from the DNA. In all, the sample holds about 72,000 clones, and 80% to 90% of those were seen once. Approximately 10% of the sample is held by the ten biggest clonotypes.

The collaborating institutions used their own protocols to collect whole blood in K2EDTA tubes. For TCRbeta analysis, collaborators shipped samples in one of three forms: frozen whole blood, isolated PBMCs, or DNA extracted from either of those sample types. The cysteine opens and the phenylalanine closes a CDR3 of 14 amino acids. Left in the record is the CDR3 DNA by itself, 42 bases read in frame from the first base. A note on this clone: The antigen it recognizes is unknown. Qualities for individual bases were not recorded, and no much larger clone is one base off.

What was sequenced was peripheral blood. This clonotype originated in a man aged 65 to 79 with active or convalescent COVID-19. The sequence links TRBV12-1 to TRBJ2-3; no check of the table's D call, TRBD1, against the DNA was made. TRBV12-1 is termed a pseudogene. The CDR3 has the sequence CASSFEYRADTQYF. The nucleotide sequence is given as TGTGCCAGCAGCTTTGAATACAGGGCAGATACGCAGTATTTT.